These 23 T cell receptor beta chains share one sample of origin, sequenced in a study of CD8 T cells in Susac syndrome. An amount of RNA that ranged from about 0.45 to 1 ug was reverse transcribed with random hexamers. Each CDR3 protein is one row after TCRdb ran MiXCR on the immunoSEQ multiplex PCR reads. The table lists 65,000 to 95,000 distinct CDR3 sequences, 94% of them singletons. The sample comprised CD8+ T cells from PBMCs. The receptors come from a human donor with Susac syndrome.

This clonotype was recorded only once. The V call is TRBV19, the J call TRBJ2-7; 13 nucleotides line up with TRBD2. CDR1 is LNHDA, CDR2 SQIVND, per germline (reference sequence). CDR3 length equals 15 residues. With V trimmed by 4 bases and J by 2 bases, 2 bases remained unmatched. Here the CDR3 reads CASSTGLAGAYEQYF. CDR3 DNA: TGTGCCAGTAGTACCGGACTAGCGGGGGCCTACGAGCAGTACTTC.

This sequence joins TRBV7-8 and TRBJ2-5; D possibly matches TRBD1 or TRBD2 (5 bases each). The V and J ends lost 6 bases and 3 bases respectively, with 11 bases between them. CDR1 SGHVS and CDR2 FQNEAQ come from the germline V gene. The CDR3 runs to 13 residues. CDR3 sequence (DNA): TGTGCCAGCAGGCGGCGAGGGGAAGAGACCCAGTACTTC. As protein: CASRRRGEETQYF. The whole variable domain, filled in from reference TRBV7-8 and TRBJ2-5, reads GAGVSQSPRYKVAKRGQDVALRCDPISGHVSLFWYQQALGQGPEFLTYFQNEAQLDKSGLPSDRFFAERPEGSVSTLKIQRTQQEDSAVYLCASRRRGEETQYFGPGTRLLVL.

The V call is TRBV5-4, the J call TRBJ1-2; 7 nucleotides agree with TRBD1. Germline lookup yields CDR1 SGHNT and CDR2 YYREEE (reference sequence). This CDR3 comprises 14 residues. Trimming cost V 4 bases and J 0 bases; bases outside gene matches: 3. The CDR3 bases are TGTGCCAGCAGCACCGACAGGGCTAACTATGGCTACACCTTC. It is translated as CASSTDRANYGYTF.

This rearrangement joins TRBV5-1 to TRBJ1-1; D not resolved. Trimming removed 1 base at V and 0 bases at J, with 7 bases between. The CDR3 sequence is 14 residues long. CDR1 and CDR2 from the germline V gene are SGHRS and YFSETQ. This chain's CDR3 is CASSLRPLNTEAFF. CDR3 coding DNA: TGCGCCAGCAGCTTGCGTCCATTGAACACTGAAGCTTTCTTT.

The rearrangement links TRBV6-2 or TRBV6-3 to TRBJ2-1; 8 positions agree with TRBD2. Looked up from germline, CDR1 is MNHEY and CDR2 is SVGEGT. The CDR3 consists of 15 residues. Unmatched junction bases numbered 9, after V lost 6 bases and J lost 5 bases. This CDR3 is CASSAPGLVDNEQFF. Here the CDR3 DNA reads TGTGCCAGCAGCGCGCCGGGACTAGTAGACAATGAGCAGTTCTTC.

The chain carries TRBV11-2 and TRBJ2-7; 9 positions match TRBD1. The CDR3 is 15 amino acids. Germline values: CDR1 SGHAT, CDR2 FQNNGV. V shed 5 bases, J shed 7 bases, and the junction held 12 bases outside the gene matches. This chain's CDR3 is CASSAWDRVMGEQYF. CDR3 in DNA: TGTGCCAGCAGCGCCTGGGACAGGGTAATGGGAGAGCAGTACTTC.

This chain joins TRBV27 and TRBJ1-1, with D perhaps matching TRBD1 (6 bases). Germline V gene data show CDR1 as MNHEY and CDR2 as SMNVEV (reference sequence). CDR3 size: 14 residues. Trimming pared 2 bases from V and 0 bases from J, leaving 7 bases between. CDR3 nucleotide sequence: TGTGCCAGCAGTTTAGAGGGGGTGAACACTGAAGCTTTCTTT. This translates into CASSLEGVNTEAFF.

The chain couples TRBV7-9 to TRBJ1-6, with a tentative D call TRBD1 (5 bases). Between the trimmed V and J ends, which lost 5 bases and 8 bases, there was a span of 16 bases. The CDR3 spans 15 residues. The germline V gene has CDR1 SEHNR and CDR2 FQNEAQ (reference sequence). DNA of the CDR3: TGTGCCAGCAGCCAAGGGGCGGTTCGATATTCACCCCTCCACTTT. This gives the protein CASSQGAVRYSPLHF. The full variable domain, with the rest looked up from reference TRBV7-9 and TRBJ1-6, is DTGVSQNPRHKITKRGQNVTFRCDPISEHNRLYWYRQTLGQGPEFLTYFQNEAQLEKSRLLSDRFSAERPKGSFSTLEIQRTEQGDSAMYLCASSQGAVRYSPLHFGNGTRLTVT.

This chain joins TRBV7-9 and TRBJ2-5; D is undetermined. The germline V and J ends were trimmed by 1 base and 5 bases, with 8 bases remaining between them. CDR3 size: 13 residues. Germline V gene lookup returns CDR1 SEHNR and CDR2 FQNEAQ (reference sequence). CDR3 protein: CASSLDRPETQYF. As DNA, the CDR3 is TGTGCCAGCAGCTTAGACAGACCGGAGACCCAGTACTTC.

V is TRBV20-1 and J is TRBJ2-5; 12 positions match TRBD2. CDR1 and CDR2 from the germline V gene are DFQATT and SNEGSKA (reference sequence). The CDR3 is made up of 14 amino acids. V trimming: 2 bases; J trimming: 5 bases; junction bases outside the gene matches: 3. The CDR3, as DNA: TGCAGTGCTAGACTAGCGGGGGGGGTGGAGACCCAGTACTTC. Protein: CSARLAGGVETQYF.

The rearrangement links TRBV5-6 to TRBJ2-5; 7 bases match TRBD2. V dropped 4 bases and J dropped 4; count of bases not matched to a gene: 7. The CDR3 is made up of 14 amino acids. Germline V lookup: CDR1 SGHDT, CDR2 YYEEEE. The CDR3 DNA is TGTGCCAGCAGCGGTAGCGGGCCGGGAGAGACCCAGTACTTC. It specifies CASSGSGPGETQYF.

The chain has TRBV30 and TRBJ2-1; D might be TRBD1 (5 bases). This CDR3 is built from 12 residues. Deletions cut 0 bases from V and 8 bases from J, with 8 bases between. Germline CDR1 GTSNPN, CDR2 SVGIG (reference sequence). In DNA, the CDR3 is TGTGCCTGGAGTGTAGGGGCGGATGAGCAGTTCTTC. Translation: CAWSVGADEQFF.

The J gene is TRBJ2-1, the V gene TRBV7-9, with a possible D match to TRBD1 (5 bases). Trimming removed 1 base at V and 6 bases at J, with 16 bases between. Germline V gene lookup returns CDR1 SEHNR and CDR2 FQNEAQ (reference sequence). The CDR3 length is 16 residues. The CDR3 here is CASSLVAGSFPNEQFF. CDR3 in DNA: TGTGCCAGCAGCTTAGTGGCAGGGTCGTTCCCCAATGAGCAGTTCTTC.

This clonotype was recorded only once. The chain couples TRBV7-8 to TRBJ2-7; TRBD1 aligns across 9 bases. Trimming removed 5 bases from V and 3 bases from J; junction bases left unmatched: 8. CDR1 and CDR2 from the germline V gene are SGHVS and FQNEAQ. The CDR3 totals 15 residues. The CDR3 nucleotides are TGTGCCAGCAGCGTAGACAGGGGGACAAGCTACGAGCAGTACTTC. It specifies CASSVDRGTSYEQYF. The whole variable domain, remainder taken from reference TRBV7-8 and TRBJ2-7, is GAGVSQSPRYKVAKRGQDVALRCDPISGHVSLFWYQQALGQGPEFLTYFQNEAQLDKSGLPSDRFFAERPEGSVSTLKIQRTQQEDSAVYLCASSVDRGTSYEQYFGPGTRLTVT.

On this clonotype: The junction and the germline gene differ at one end; a read error may be behind it. The rearrangement links TRBV28 to TRBJ2-1; 7 bases align to TRBD2. The CDR3 is made up of 14 amino acids. CDR1 is MDHEN and CDR2 is SYDVKM in the germline V gene. The CDR3 sequence is CASSAPLTSPNQVF. DNA for the CDR3: TGTGCCAGCAGTGCCCCGTTGACTAGCCCCAATCAGGTCTTC.

The chain uses TRBV27 and TRBJ1-1; D possibly corresponds to TRBD1 (6 bases). The CDR3 spans 14 residues. From germline, CDR1 is MNHEY and CDR2 SMNVEV (reference sequence). With 6 bases removed from V and 5 bases from J, the gap between germline ends came to 16 bases. CDR3 sequence reads: CASSEFAGTTEAFF. The CDR3 nucleotides read TGTGCCAGCAGCGAGTTTGCCGGGACAACTGAAGCTTTCTTT.

This rearrangement joins TRBV12-3 or TRBV12-4 to TRBJ2-7, with D possibly TRBD1 on 6 matching bases. The CDR3 spans 16 residues. The V and J ends lost 3 bases and 2 bases respectively, with 17 bases between them. For the CDR3, the DNA is TGTGCCAGCAGTTTTGAATGGGCCGAGGGGGCCTACGAGCAGTACTTC. As protein: CASSFEWAEGAYEQYF.

The CDR3 reads CASSQRVGELFF. The CDR3 DNA follows: TGTGCCAGCAGCCAAAGGGTCGGGGAGCTGTTTTTT. This chain links TRBV11-2 with TRBJ2-2; no reliable D call. Germline-derived CDR1 and CDR2 are SGHAT and FQNNGV. The length of the CDR3 is 12 residues. Trimming shortened V by 5 bases and J by 7 bases, and 8 bases separated the two germline ends.

V usage is TRBV28 and J usage is TRBJ2-2, with a possible D match to TRBD2 (6 bases). V was shortened by 3 bases and J by 5 bases, with 10 bases between the two germline ends. Germline loops: CDR1 MDHEN, CDR2 SYDVKM. There are 14 residues in the CDR3. CDR3 protein: CASSFAGFTGELFF. The CDR3 DNA reads as TGTGCCAGCAGTTTTGCGGGATTTACCGGGGAGCTGTTTTTT.

In DNA form, the CDR3 reads TGTGCCAGCAGCCCCGGGACTAGCGGGCCCTGGTCAGCGCAGTATTTT. Its protein is CASSPGTSGPWSAQYF. The chain is built from TRBV7-8 and TRBJ2-3; 12 bases match TRBD2. The germline V gene has CDR1 SGHVS and CDR2 FQNEAQ. The trim removed 5 bases at V and 10 bases at J, leaving 13 bases unmatched. The CDR3 consists of 16 residues.

The gene calls are TRBV13 and TRBJ2-7; no reliable D call. V lost 5 bases and J lost 4, with 15 bases in between. CDR1 PRHDT and CDR2 FYEKMQ come from the germline V gene (reference sequence). CDR3 length: 14 amino acids. CDR3 bases: TGTGCCAGCAGCCCCCGGGTCCTCCCTTACGAGCAGTACTTC. Protein product: CASSPRVLPYEQYF. The complete variable domain, with remaining parts taken from reference TRBV13 and TRBJ2-7, reads AAGVIQSPRHLIKEKRETATLKCYPIPRHDTVYWYQQGPGQDPQFLISFYEKMQSDKGSIPDRFSAQQFSDYHSELNMSSLELGDSALYFCASSPRVLPYEQYFGPGTRLTVT.

The rearrangement uses TRBV13 and TRBJ2-3; 7 bases are shared with TRBD1. Germline-derived CDR1 and CDR2 are PRHDT and FYEKMQ (reference sequence). The CDR3 runs 15 residues. Germline trimming cut 5 bases from V and 0 bases from J; bases unmatched to any gene: 5. The CDR3 DNA follows: TGTGCCAGCAGCGCCGACAGGGTGAGCACAGATACGCAGTATTTT. Its protein is CASSADRVSTDTQYF. The complete variable domain, with remaining parts taken from reference TRBV13 and TRBJ2-3, reads AAGVIQSPRHLIKEKRETATLKCYPIPRHDTVYWYQQGPGQDPQFLISFYEKMQSDKGSIPDRFSAQQFSDYHSELNMSSLELGDSALYFCASSADRVSTDTQYFGPGTRLTVL.

This chain links TRBV5-4 with TRBJ2-5; a weak D match, TRBD1 (5 bases). Germline assignment: CDR1 SGHNT and CDR2 YYREEE (reference sequence). The CDR3 sequence is 13 residues long. V lost 2 bases and J lost 5, with 10 bases in between. CDR3: CASSFRQSETQYF. The CDR3 DNA follows: TGTGCCAGCAGCTTCCGACAGTCGGAGACCCAGTACTTC. The full variable domain, in which reference TRBV5-4 and TRBJ2-5 provide the parts outside the CDR3, is ETGVTQSPTHLIKTRGQQVTLRCSSQSGHNTVSWYQQALGQGPQFIFQYYREEENGRGNFPPRFSGLQFPNYSSELNVNALELDDSALYLCASSFRQSETQYFGPGTRLLVL.